These 18 T cell receptor beta chains were all obtained from the same sample, sequenced in a study of T cell responses to AZD1222 COVID-19 vaccine. Sequenced by immunoSEQ multiplex PCR; TCRdb stores in-frame clones only, minus some. The sample records some 170,000 clones, around 90% being singletons. The sample consisted of peripheral blood, taken 28 days after the second dose of the MenACWY control vaccine. These TCRs come from an adult who received the MenACWY meningococcal vaccine as a control.

The chain joins TRBV11-2 to TRBJ2-7; 7 bases align to TRBD2. Germline values: CDR1 SGHAT, CDR2 FQNNGV. The V and J ends lost 0 bases and 4 bases, in that order; junction bases with no gene match: 6. The CDR3 contains 15 residues. CDR3 region: CASSLEHSGGYEQYF. DNA for the CDR3: TGTGCCAGCAGCTTAGAACATTCCGGGGGGTACGAGCAGTACTTC.

The chain joins TRBV29-1 to TRBJ2-5; no clear D. CDR1 and CDR2 (germline): SQVTM, ANQGSEA. This CDR3 spans 12 amino acids. V lost 5 bases to trimming and J lost 4 bases, with 11 bases between them. Here the CDR3 DNA reads TGCAGCGTTTGGGCGGTCGGAGAGACCCAGTACTTC. It codes for CSVWAVGETQYF.

The chain couples TRBV10-2 to TRBJ2-2; the D gene is possibly TRBD1 (6 bases). The germline CDR1 and CDR2 sequences are WSHSY and SAAADI. Trimming left V 7 bases short and J 6 bases short, with 18 bases between. The CDR3 extends over 15 amino acids. CDR3 amino acids: CASTPRRTEAGELFF. The CDR3 nucleotides read TGCGCCAGCACCCCGCGCCGGACAGAAGCCGGGGAGCTGTTTTTT.

This clone was recorded only once. This chain uses TRBV6-5 with TRBJ2-2; the D gene is possibly TRBD1 (6 bases). The germline CDR1 and CDR2 sequences are MNHEY and SVGAGI. This CDR3 spans 14 amino acids. Trimming took off 8 bases at V and 3 bases at J, with 13 bases between the two ends. The chain's CDR3 is CASRGAGDTGELFF. DNA of the CDR3: TGTGCCAGCCGAGGGGCAGGGGACACCGGGGAGCTGTTTTTT.

The chain recombines TRBV4-1 with TRBJ2-2; D remains ambiguous. This CDR3 is 17 amino acids long. V lost 4 bases to trimming and J lost 1 base, with 16 bases between them. Germline values: CDR1 MGHRA, CDR2 YSYEKL. The chain's CDR3 is CASSPTGVLLNTGELFF. The DNA for the CDR3 is TGCGCCAGCAGCCCGACGGGTGTACTTTTGAACACCGGGGAGCTGTTTTTT.

The rearrangement joins TRBV29-1 to TRBJ2-2, with D hard to call. The V gene's germline CDR1 is SQVTM and CDR2 ANQGSEA. The CDR3 sequence is 13 residues long. The V and J ends lost 6 bases and 0 bases respectively, with 8 bases between them. The CDR3 region is CSVDHANTGELFF. The CDR3 DNA is TGCAGCGTGGACCACGCGAACACCGGGGAGCTGTTTTTT.

This chain joins TRBV7-9 and TRBJ1-1, with D possibly matching TRBD1 (6 bases). In germline, CDR1 is SEHNR, CDR2 FQNEAQ (reference sequence). This CDR3 has 15 amino acids. V was shortened by 5 bases and J by 0 bases, with 13 bases between the two germline ends. Here the CDR3 reads CASSRQGQLNTEAFF. For the CDR3, the DNA is TGTGCCAGCAGCAGGCAGGGGCAACTGAACACTGAAGCTTTCTTT.

The chain is built from TRBV28 and TRBJ1-2; D might be TRBD1 (6 bases). The CDR3 loop spans 15 amino acids. In germline, CDR1 is MDHEN, CDR2 SYDVKM. The V end was cut by 7 bases, the J end by 4 bases, with 19 bases between. This chain's CDR3 is CASKGTGQRFYGYTF. DNA of the CDR3: TGTGCCAGCAAAGGGACCGGACAGAGGTTCTATGGCTACACCTTC.

The gene calls are TRBV27 and TRBJ1-2; tentatively, D is TRBD1 (5 bases). Trimming stripped 6 bases from V and 7 bases from J, with 12 bases between. This CDR3 spans 12 amino acids. Looked up from germline, CDR1 is MNHEY and CDR2 is SMNVEV (reference sequence). The CDR3 bases are TGTGCCAGCAGGGGGAGGGGAGGTGGCTACACCTTC. Protein product: CASRGRGGGYTF.

The chain couples TRBV19 to TRBJ1-3; 10 nucleotides line up with TRBD1. Germline V gene sequence: CDR1 LNHDA, CDR2 SQIVND (reference sequence). The CDR3 consists of 19 residues. The ends lost 9 bases at V and 1 base at J; junction bases unmatched: 18. This CDR3 reads CARPPGQGLISPSGNTIYF. The CDR3 coding sequence is TGTGCCAGACCTCCGGGACAGGGGCTGATCAGCCCATCTGGAAACACCATATATTTT.

The genes are TRBV6-2 or TRBV6-3 and TRBJ1-5, with D unclear. The CDR3 sequence is 15 residues long. Trimming removed 5 bases at V and 0 bases at J, with 11 bases between. CDR1 MNHEY and CDR2 SVGEGT come from the germline V gene. In DNA form, the CDR3 reads TGTGCCAGCAGTCCCCTTAGTTATAGCAATCAGCCCCAGCATTTT. Its translation: CASSPLSYSNQPQHF.

CDR3 DNA: TGTGCCTCGCAACAGGACACGGGATATTCACCCCTCCACTTT. Protein sequence: CASQQDTGYSPLHF. The rearrangement uses TRBV19 and TRBJ1-6; a weak D match, TRBD1 (5 bases). The CDR3 covers 14 residues. With 11 bases removed from V and 8 bases from J, the gap between germline ends came to 19 bases. CDR1 and CDR2 (germline): LNHDA, SQIVND (reference sequence).

This clone was seen more than once but under ten times. V is TRBV21-1 and J is TRBJ2-3; the table's TRBD1 call for D was not verified on the DNA. TRBV21-1 is assigned pseudogene status. CDR3 length: 15 amino acids. Written as DNA, the CDR3 is TGTGCCAGCAATGCGGGACAGGGGGCCACAGATACGCAGTATTTT. This gives the protein CASNAGQGATDTQYF.

The J gene is TRBJ2-1, the V gene TRBV7-2, with TRBD1 matching over 7 bases. Germline CDR1 SGHTA, CDR2 FQGNSA. Trimming removed 5 bases from V and 2 bases from J; junction bases left unmatched: 6. This CDR3 has 15 amino acids. CDR3 residues: CASSGTGDTYNEQFF. The DNA for the CDR3 is TGTGCCAGCAGCGGAACAGGGGACACCTACAATGAGCAGTTCTTC. The full variable domain, rest sourced from reference TRBV7-2 and TRBJ2-1, is GAGVSQSPSNKVTEKGKDVELRCDPISGHTALYWYRQSLGQGLEFLIYFQGNSAPDKSGLPSDRFSAERTGGSVSTLTIQRTQQEDSAVYLCASSGTGDTYNEQFFGPGTRLTVL.

The chain joins TRBV6-5 to TRBJ1-2; D gene ambiguous. Trimming removed 7 bases at V and 4 bases at J, with 13 bases between. The germline CDR1 and CDR2 sequences are MNHEY and SVGAGI. There are 13 residues in the CDR3. In nucleotides, the CDR3 is TGTGCCAGCACCCTTCCGCCGGGCTATGGCTACACCTTC. Protein sequence: CASTLPPGYGYTF.

This chain uses TRBV10-1 with TRBJ1-6; the D is unclear. V lost 3 bases, J lost 10 bases, and 10 bases lay in between. This CDR3 is built from 13 residues. Germline V gene lookup returns CDR1 WNHNN and CDR2 SYGVQD (reference sequence). CDR3 coding DNA: TGCGCCAGCAGTGAAGACTCCGTATCACCCCTCCACTTT. Protein sequence: CASSEDSVSPLHF.

The chain employs TRBV24-1 and TRBJ1-2; a possible D gene is TRBD1 (6 bases). V lost 9 bases to trimming and J lost 9 bases, with 13 bases between them. From germline, CDR1 is KGHDR and CDR2 SFDVKD. The CDR3 totals 11 residues. CDR3 bases: TGTGCCACCGATGACAGGAAGCGCTACACCTTC. It encodes CATDDRKRYTF.

The gene calls are TRBV5-4 and TRBJ1-1, with a tentative D call TRBD1 (5 bases). Per the germline V gene, CDR1 is SGHNT and CDR2 is YYREEE (reference sequence). Trimming left V 0 bases short and J 6 bases short, with 12 bases between. The CDR3 extends over 14 amino acids. The CDR3 nucleotides are TGTGCCAGCAGCTTGGAACCGGGGCGACCTGAAGCTTTCTTT. It specifies CASSLEPGRPEAFF.